Each of the 2 T cell receptor beta chains below was sequenced from the same sample in a study of blood T cell repertoires in COVID-19. Only in-frame clones appear in the TCRdb table, and some are missing; sequencing was by immunoSEQ multiplex PCR. The sample has approximately 120,000 clones, 92% seen once. Sequencing was performed on peripheral blood. These receptors all stem from a man aged 50-59 years with COVID-19, enrolled during active disease.

J is TRBJ1-4 and V is TRBV24-1; 7 positions agree with TRBD1. The length of the CDR3 is 17 residues. Germline trimming cut 3 bases from V and 5 bases from J; bases unmatched to any gene: 11. The V gene's germline CDR1 is KGHDR and CDR2 SFDVKD. CDR3 nucleotides: TGTGCCACCAGTGATCCGCCTGGGGCAGGGGGGAATGAAAAACTGTTTTTT. This encodes CATSDPPGAGGNEKLFF.

This chain uses TRBV5-1 with TRBJ1-1; the D gene is possibly TRBD1 (5 bases). Trimming took off 1 base at V and 4 bases at J, with 17 bases between the two ends. CDR3 size: 16 residues. The V gene's germline CDR1 is SGHRS and CDR2 YFSETQ. In DNA form, the CDR3 reads TGCGCCAGCAGCTTGATTGACCAGGGTATCAGCACTGAAGCTTTCTTT. Translated: CASSLIDQGISTEAFF. The variable domain in full, completed from reference TRBV5-1 and TRBJ1-1, reads KAGVTQTPRYLIKTRGQQVTLSCSPISGHRSVSWYQQTPGQGLQFLFEYFSETQRNKGNFPGRFSGRQFSNSRSEMNVSTLELGDSALYLCASSLIDQGISTEAFFGQGTRLTVV.